Shown below are 14 T cell receptor beta chains from a single sample sequenced in a study of cytomegalovirus exposure and HLA in healthy donors. Use of 60 Vbeta and 13 Jbeta primers characterized the PCR. The assay was immunoSEQ multiplex PCR, and TCRdb's table has in-frame clones only and misses some. The sample includes some 140,000 clones, about 70% seen only once; the top ten take 2.8%. Sequencing was performed on PBMCs. These receptors originate from a man aged 18 to 35 in good health and CMV-seronegative.

This clone was recorded only once. One junction end does not reproduce the germline sequence, and a read error may be involved. The chain carries TRBV7-9 and TRBJ2-7, with a tentative D call TRBD2 (6 bases). This CDR3 spans 15 amino acids. Per the germline V gene, CDR1 is SEHNR and CDR2 is FQNEAQ (reference sequence). The CDR3 DNA is TGTTCCAGCAGCTCTCAGCCCGGGGGTAGGTACGAGCAGTACTTC. Translating gives CSSSSQPGGRYEQYF. The whole variable domain, filled in from reference TRBV7-9 and TRBJ2-7, reads DTGVSQNPRHKITKRGQNVTFRCDPISEHNRLYWYRQTLGQGPEFLTYFQNEAQLEKSRLLSDRFSAERPKGSFSTLEIQRTEQGDSAMYLCSSSSQPGGRYEQYFGPGTRLTVT.

The chain couples TRBV28 to TRBJ2-3; 8 bases line up with TRBD2. The CDR3 consists of 12 residues. CDR1 is MDHEN, CDR2 SYDVKM, per germline. J gave up 14 bases and V 6 bases, and 10 bases lay outside the gene matches. The CDR3 DNA follows: TGTGCCAGCAGCCCCTCGCGGGGGGTAGGGTATTTT. As protein: CASSPSRGVGYF.

V and J are TRBV29-1 and TRBJ1-1; D is undetermined. The length of the CDR3 is 15 residues. The V end lost 0 bases, the J end lost 0 bases, and 11 bases lay between the germline ends. Germline CDR1 SQVTM, CDR2 ANQGSEA. CDR3 in amino acids: CSVEDVRGLNTEAFF. Written as DNA, the CDR3 is TGCAGCGTTGAAGATGTTCGGGGTTTGAACACTGAAGCTTTCTTT.

This chain connects TRBV4-3 to TRBJ1-1; D call uncertain. The CDR3 is 13 residues long. Germline V lookup: CDR1 LGHNA, CDR2 YSLEER. Trimming took off 7 bases at V and 1 base at J, with 10 bases between the two ends. The CDR3 reads CASKRTGNTEAFF. The CDR3 DNA follows: TGCGCCAGCAAACGGACTGGGAACACTGAAGCTTTCTTT.

This chain connects TRBV9 to TRBJ1-1; 9 bases align to TRBD1. Looked up from germline, CDR1 is SGDLS and CDR2 is YYNGEE. The J segment lost 4 bases and the V segment lost 3 bases, leaving 10 bases of the junction unmatched. The CDR3 runs 16 residues. The CDR3 DNA follows: TGTGCCAGCAGCGGAACCACAGGGGGCGCGGGCACTGAAGCTTTCTTT. This sequence encodes CASSGTTGGAGTEAFF.

The V call is TRBV19, the J call TRBJ2-7, with D possibly being TRBD2 (6 bases). From germline, CDR1 is LNHDA and CDR2 SQIVND (reference sequence). Trimming removed 0 bases at V and 2 bases at J, with 11 bases between. The length of the CDR3 is 15 residues. The CDR3 spells CASSIEAGEAYEQYF. CDR3 nucleotide sequence: TGTGCCAGTAGTATAGAGGCTGGGGAGGCCTACGAGCAGTACTTC.

The J gene is TRBJ2-5, the V gene TRBV7-8; 7 bases fit TRBD2. V was pared by 5 bases and J by 4 bases, with 7 bases of the junction left unmatched. This CDR3 contains 14 residues. CDR1 is SGHVS, CDR2 FQNEAQ, per germline. CDR3 sequence (DNA): TGTGCCAGCAGCCCGCGCACTAGCGCAGAGACCCAGTACTTC. It is translated as CASSPRTSAETQYF.

J is TRBJ2-5 and V is TRBV7-3, with D perhaps TRBD1 (5 bases). V gave up 1 base and J gave up 0 bases, with 12 bases separating them. The V gene's germline CDR1 is SGHTA and CDR2 FQGTGA. The CDR3 extends over 16 amino acids. The DNA for the CDR3 is TGTGCCAGCAGCTTAAGGGGCTTGGGGTACCAAGAGACCCAGTACTTC. Amino acid sequence: CASSLRGLGYQETQYF.

The gene calls are TRBV6-1 and TRBJ2-7; 10 bases are a match to TRBD1. Germline CDR1 MNHNS, CDR2 SASEGT. V shed 3 bases, J shed 9 bases, and the junction held 8 bases outside the gene matches. The CDR3 totals 14 residues. This CDR3 reads CASSEGDRGLGQYV. CDR3 sequence (DNA): TGTGCCAGCAGTGAGGGGGACAGGGGCCTTGGGCAGTACGTC.

The chain carries TRBV4-3 and TRBJ1-3, with 7 bases identical to TRBD1. V trimming: 6 bases; J trimming: 1 base; junction bases outside the gene matches: 6. This CDR3 is built from 15 residues. Germline CDR1 is LGHNA and CDR2 is YSLEER. The DNA for the CDR3 is TGCGCCAGCAGTACAGGGGTAGGTTCTGGAAACACCATATATTTT. Encoded protein: CASSTGVGSGNTIYF.

The V and J genes are TRBV18 and TRBJ1-2; 8 positions agree with TRBD1. V shed 3 bases and J 4 bases; nucleotides not matched to a gene: 13. Germline values: CDR1 KGHSH, CDR2 LQKENI. The CDR3 is made up of 17 amino acids. The CDR3 nucleotides are TGTGCCAGCTCACCCCCTCGGACAGGGAGGATCCCCTATGGCTACACCTTC. As protein: CASSPPRTGRIPYGYTF.

The rearrangement links TRBV4-3 to TRBJ1-6, with unresolved D. Germline V gives CDR1 LGHNA, CDR2 YSLEER. The V and J ends lost 0 bases and 3 bases respectively, with 15 bases between them. This CDR3 has 18 residues. CDR3 loop: CASSQDRGISFYNSPLHF. The CDR3 DNA sequence: TGCGCCAGCAGCCAAGATCGCGGAATATCCTTCTATAATTCACCCCTCCACTTT.

The rearrangement links TRBV7-9 to TRBJ2-5; 13 bases are a match to TRBD2. The germline V gene encodes CDR1 SEHNR and CDR2 FQNEAQ (reference sequence). V was clipped by 5 bases and J by 5 bases; unmatched bases: 5. This CDR3 comprises 15 residues. The CDR3 is CASSTSGGAGETQYF. The DNA for the CDR3 is TGTGCCAGCAGCACTAGCGGGGGGGCTGGGGAGACCCAGTACTTC. Together with reference TRBV7-9 and TRBJ2-5, the CDR3 gives the full variable domain: DTGVSQNPRHKITKRGQNVTFRCDPISEHNRLYWYRQTLGQGPEFLTYFQNEAQLEKSRLLSDRFSAERPKGSFSTLEIQRTEQGDSAMYLCASSTSGGAGETQYFGPGTRLLVL.

This clone has just a few counts. This chain joins TRBV18 and TRBJ2-1, with TRBD2 matching 11 bases. CDR1 and CDR2 from the germline V gene are KGHSH and LQKENI. V lost 2 bases, J lost 0 bases, and 12 bases stayed unmatched. This CDR3 has 20 amino acids. The CDR3 here is CASSPRFGLAGGLSYNEQFF. In DNA, the CDR3 is TGTGCCAGCTCACCAAGGTTCGGGCTAGCGGGGGGCCTCTCCTACAATGAGCAGTTCTTC.